This T cell receptor (beta chain) is from a study of blood T cell repertoires in COVID-19. This clone was picked up one time. Clones were read by immunoSEQ multiplex PCR, and TCRdb kept only the in-frame ones, dropping some. Of about 82,000 clones listed, approximately 86% are singletons. CDR1 and CDR2 (germline): SEHNR, FQNEAQ (reference sequence). The V gene end was trimmed by 4 bases and the J gene end by 1 base; junction bases not matched to a gene: 4. CDR3 size: 18 residues. Material for sequencing was peripheral blood. This clonotype originated in a man aged 80 or over with active or convalescent COVID-19. The genes are TRBV7-9 and TRBJ2-6, with TRBD2 identical over 13 bases. Here the CDR3 reads CASSSGLAGESGANVLTF. CDR3 DNA: TGTGCCAGCAGCTCCGGACTAGCGGGAGAATCTGGGGCCAACGTCCTGACTTTC.